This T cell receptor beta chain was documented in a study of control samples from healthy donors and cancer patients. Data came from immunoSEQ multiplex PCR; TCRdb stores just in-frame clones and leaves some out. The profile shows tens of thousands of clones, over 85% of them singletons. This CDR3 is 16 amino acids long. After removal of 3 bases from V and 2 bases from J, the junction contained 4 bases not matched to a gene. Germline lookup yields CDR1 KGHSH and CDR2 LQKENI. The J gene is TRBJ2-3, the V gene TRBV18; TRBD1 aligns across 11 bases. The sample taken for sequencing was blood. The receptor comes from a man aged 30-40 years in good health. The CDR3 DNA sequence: TGTGCCAGCTCACCCGGACAGGGGGCGAACACAGATACGCAGTATTTT. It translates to CASSPGQGANTDTQYF.